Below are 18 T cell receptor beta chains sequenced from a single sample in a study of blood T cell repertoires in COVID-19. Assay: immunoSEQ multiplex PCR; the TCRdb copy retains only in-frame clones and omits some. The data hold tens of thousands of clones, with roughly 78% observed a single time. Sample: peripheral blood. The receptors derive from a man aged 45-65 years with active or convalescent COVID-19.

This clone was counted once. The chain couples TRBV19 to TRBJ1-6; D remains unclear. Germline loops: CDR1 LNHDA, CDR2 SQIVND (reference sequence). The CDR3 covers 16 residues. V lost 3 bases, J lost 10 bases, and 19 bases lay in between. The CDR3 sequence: CASSIQALSPWSPLHF. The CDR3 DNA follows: TGTGCCAGTAGTATCCAGGCCCTCAGTCCGTGGTCACCCCTCCACTTT.

CDR3 loop: CATSRASGDYNEQFF. The CDR3 region has the DNA TGTGCCACCAGCAGAGCTAGCGGGGACTACAATGAGCAGTTCTTC. This chain joins TRBV15 and TRBJ2-1, with 9 nucleotides matching TRBD2. CDR3 size: 15 residues. J lost 3 bases, V lost 1 base, and 1 base had no gene match. The V gene's germline CDR1 is LNHNV and CDR2 YYDKDF (reference sequence).

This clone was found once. In DNA, the CDR3 is TGTGCCAGCAGCTTAATCCCTGGGGGACTAGCGAACACCGGGGAGCTGTTTTTT. As protein: CASSLIPGGLANTGELFF. This rearrangement joins TRBV7-6 to TRBJ2-2, with 8 bases aligning to TRBD2. The CDR3 length is 18 residues. Germline V lookup: CDR1 SGHVS, CDR2 FNYEAQ. Losses at the gene ends were 2 bases for V and 0 bases for J; bases not matched to a gene: 8.

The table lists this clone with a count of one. The CDR3 region is CSVMGGGTGELFF. The DNA for the CDR3 is TGCAGCGTCATGGGGGGTGGCACCGGGGAGCTGTTTTTT. The rearrangement uses TRBV29-1 and TRBJ2-2, with D perhaps matching TRBD2 (6 bases). CDR3 size: 13 residues. V was shortened by 6 bases and J by 4 bases, with 12 bases between the two germline ends. CDR1 is SQVTM and CDR2 is ANQGSEA in the germline V gene.

CDR3 nucleotides: TGTGCCAGCAGCTTACAGCCAGCGGGGGCCACAGATACGCAGTATTTT. It yields the protein CASSLQPAGATDTQYF. The V and J genes are TRBV7-2 and TRBJ2-3; 8 bases align to TRBD2. The V gene end was trimmed by 2 bases and the J gene end by 2 bases; junction bases not matched to a gene: 6. Per the germline V gene, CDR1 is SGHTA and CDR2 is FQGNSA. The length of the CDR3 is 16 residues.

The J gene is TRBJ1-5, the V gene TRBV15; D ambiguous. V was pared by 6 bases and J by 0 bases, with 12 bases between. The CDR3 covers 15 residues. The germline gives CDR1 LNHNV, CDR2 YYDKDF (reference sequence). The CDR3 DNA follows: TGTGCCACCAGTCCAGACAAGTATAGCAATCAGCCCCAGCATTTT. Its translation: CATSPDKYSNQPQHF.

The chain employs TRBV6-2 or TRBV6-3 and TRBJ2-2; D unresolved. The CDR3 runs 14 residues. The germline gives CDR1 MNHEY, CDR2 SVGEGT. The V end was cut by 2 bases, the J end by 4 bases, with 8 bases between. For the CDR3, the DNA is TGTGCCAGCAGTTACAGTAGGAGCACCGGGGAGCTGTTTTTT. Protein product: CASSYSRSTGELFF.

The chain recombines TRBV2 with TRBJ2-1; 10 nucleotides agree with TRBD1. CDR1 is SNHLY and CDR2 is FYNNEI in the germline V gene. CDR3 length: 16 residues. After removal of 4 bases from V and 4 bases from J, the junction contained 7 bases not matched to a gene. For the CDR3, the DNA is TGTGCCAGCAGTGGCTTGGGACAGGGGTCTTACAATGAGCAGTTCTTC. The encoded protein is CASSGLGQGSYNEQFF.

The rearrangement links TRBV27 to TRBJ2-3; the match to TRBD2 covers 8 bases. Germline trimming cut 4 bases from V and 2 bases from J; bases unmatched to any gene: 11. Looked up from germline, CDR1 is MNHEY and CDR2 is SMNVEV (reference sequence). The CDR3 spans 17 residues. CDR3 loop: CASSSFLAGGDTDTQYF. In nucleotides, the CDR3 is TGTGCCAGCAGTTCCTTTTTGGCGGGGGGAGACACAGATACGCAGTATTTT.

CDR3 coding DNA: TGTGCCAGCAGCGTACAGACCATGAACACTGAAGCTTTCTTT. Its protein is CASSVQTMNTEAFF. The chain carries TRBV5-5 and TRBJ1-1; D not certain. V shed 4 bases and J shed 0 bases, with 10 bases lying between them. This CDR3 comprises 14 residues. CDR1 and CDR2 (germline): SGHKS, YYEKEE (reference sequence).

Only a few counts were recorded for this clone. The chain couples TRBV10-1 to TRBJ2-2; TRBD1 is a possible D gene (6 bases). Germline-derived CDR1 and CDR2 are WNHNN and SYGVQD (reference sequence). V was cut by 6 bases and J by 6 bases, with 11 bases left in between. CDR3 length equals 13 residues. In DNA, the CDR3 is TGCGCCAGCAGAGATACAGGGCCCGGGGAGCTGTTTTTT. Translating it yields CASRDTGPGELFF.

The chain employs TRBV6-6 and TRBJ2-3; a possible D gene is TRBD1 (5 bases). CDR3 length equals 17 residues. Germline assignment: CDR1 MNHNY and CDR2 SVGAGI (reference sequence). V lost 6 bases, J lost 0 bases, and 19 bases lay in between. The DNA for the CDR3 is TGTGCCAGCAGCCGAACCTCCCAGGGCCTGAGCACAGATACGCAGTATTTT. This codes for CASSRTSQGLSTDTQYF.

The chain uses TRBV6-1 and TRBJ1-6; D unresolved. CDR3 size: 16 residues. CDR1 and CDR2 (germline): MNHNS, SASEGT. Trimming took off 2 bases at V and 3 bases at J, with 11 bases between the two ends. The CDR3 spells CASSESGLLYNSPLHF. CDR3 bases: TGTGCCAGCAGTGAATCAGGCCTTCTCTATAATTCACCCCTCCACTTT.

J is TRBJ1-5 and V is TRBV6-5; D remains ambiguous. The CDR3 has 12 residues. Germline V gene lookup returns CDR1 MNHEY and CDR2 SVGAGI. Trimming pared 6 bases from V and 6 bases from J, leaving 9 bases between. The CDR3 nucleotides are TGTGCCAGCAGGTCGGGGAGTCAGCCCCAGCATTTT. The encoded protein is CASRSGSQPQHF.

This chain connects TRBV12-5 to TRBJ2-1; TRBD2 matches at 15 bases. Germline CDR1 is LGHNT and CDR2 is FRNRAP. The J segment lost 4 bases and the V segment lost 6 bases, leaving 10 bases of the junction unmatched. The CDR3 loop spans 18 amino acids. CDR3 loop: CASGRTSGGANPYNEQFF. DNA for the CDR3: TGTGCTAGTGGCCGGACTAGCGGGGGGGCCAATCCTTACAATGAGCAGTTCTTC.

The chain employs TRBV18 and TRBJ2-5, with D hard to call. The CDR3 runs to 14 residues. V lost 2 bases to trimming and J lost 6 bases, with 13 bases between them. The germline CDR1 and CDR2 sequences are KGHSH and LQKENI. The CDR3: CASSPTQAEKTQYF. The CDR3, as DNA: TGTGCCAGCTCACCAACGCAGGCCGAGAAGACCCAGTACTTC.

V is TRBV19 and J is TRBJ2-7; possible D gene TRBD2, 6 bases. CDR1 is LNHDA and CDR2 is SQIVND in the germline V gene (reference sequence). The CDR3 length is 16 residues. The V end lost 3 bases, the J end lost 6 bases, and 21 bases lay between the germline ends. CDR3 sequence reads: CASSMNSGSPRTEQYF. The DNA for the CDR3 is TGTGCCAGTAGTATGAACAGCGGGTCCCCCCGCACCGAGCAGTACTTC.

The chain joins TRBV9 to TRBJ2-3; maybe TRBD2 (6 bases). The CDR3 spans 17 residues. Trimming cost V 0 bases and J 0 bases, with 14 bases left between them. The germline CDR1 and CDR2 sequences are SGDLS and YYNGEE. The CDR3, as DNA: TGTGCCAGCAGCGTAGGAATAGCGGAGACTAGCACAGATACGCAGTATTTT. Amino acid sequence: CASSVGIAETSTDTQYF. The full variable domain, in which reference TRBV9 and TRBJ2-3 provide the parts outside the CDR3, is DSGVTQTPKHLITATGQRVTLRCSPRSGDLSVYWYQQSLDQGLQFLIQYYNGEERAKGNILERFSAQQFPDLHSELNLSSLELGDSALYFCASSVGIAETSTDTQYFGPGTRLTVL.